This TCR beta chain was profiled in a study of CD8 T cells in ankylosing spondylitis. Whole-study results and caveats: Ankylosing spondylitis blood seemed to carry a telltale TCR beta motif made of about 8 highly homologous variants. According to the report, clones linked to the disease were significantly enriched in matched synovial fluid samples taken from ankylosing spondylitis patients.

The J segment lost 2 bases and the V segment lost 5 bases, leaving 7 bases of the junction unmatched. CDR3 length: 15 residues. CDR1 and CDR2 from the germline V gene are LNHNV and YYDKDF (reference sequence). This clonotype was detected a few times. Its antigen is undetermined. MiXCR, run by TCRdb on the 5' RACE reads, gives a single entry per CDR3 protein. The sample yields approximately 540,000 distinct CDR3 sequences, about 13% seen once. The clonotype was recovered from a male donor with ankylosing spondylitis. V usage is TRBV15 and J usage is TRBJ1-1, with 8 nucleotides matching TRBD1. The sample comprised blood, either unsorted or a sorted T cell fraction (not recorded which). The chain's CDR3 is CATSARTGSNTEAFF. In DNA form, the CDR3 reads TGTGCCACCAGCGCCCGGACAGGGAGCAACACTGAAGCTTTCTTT.